A selection of T cell receptor beta chains follows, all from one sample in a study of response to subunit inactivated influenza vaccine. MiXCR, applied by TCRdb to the RT-PCR reads, yields one record per CDR3 protein. Of under 850,000 distinct CDR3 sequences listed, 18% are singletons. Sequenced here: PBMCs from blood, sampled approximately 5 days after vaccination. The receptors derive from a man aged 50 to 59 who received an inactivated influenza vaccine. CDR3s include the opening cysteine and the closing phenylalanine or tryptophan. Each record gives: clone size, V gene, D gene, J gene, CDR3 DNA, CDR3 protein. D genes are given only for firm matches. The listing skips clone size in some rows; elsewhere it reads once, few, many or a size class.

NA	TRBV21-1	NA	TRBJ2-3	TGTGCCAGCAGCAAAGAAATAGCGGGAACAGATACGCAGTATTTT	CASSKEIAGTDTQYF
few	TRBV12-3/TRBV12-4	NA	TRBJ2-7	TGTGCCAGCGGGCGGGGCGCGGATCGCGAGCAGTACTTC	CASGRGADREQYF
few	TRBV12-3/TRBV12-4	TRBD1	TRBJ1-4	TGTGCCAGCAGTCCTAGACAGGGGGGGCGGAAACTGTTTTTT	CASSPRQGGRKLFF
few	TRBV20-1	NA	TRBJ1-2	TGCAGTGCTAGAGATGGAACAGCTAACTATGGCTACACCTTC	CSARDGTANYGYTF
NA	TRBV4-3	NA	TRBJ2-3	TGCGCCAGCAGCCAAGATATGGAGGGGAAGGGAACAGATACGCAGTATTTT	CASSQDMEGKGTDTQYF
many	TRBV20-1	NA	TRBJ2-2	TGCAGTGCTTTCCCAGCGCAGAGCACCGGGGAGCTGTTTTTT	CSAFPAQSTGELFF
NA	TRBV6-5	TRBD2	TRBJ2-5	TGTGCCAGCAGTTACGGGTCGGGAGGGGGGCAAGAGACCCAGTACTTC	CASSYGSGGGQETQYF
few	TRBV6-1	TRBD2	TRBJ2-3	TGTGCCAGCCACCGTAGCGGGACGGGCACAGATACGCAGTATTTT	CASHRSGTGTDTQYF
few	TRBV29-1	NA	TRBJ1-2	TGCAGCGTTTCGGACAGAGGCTACACCTTC	CSVSDRGYTF
few	TRBV29-1	NA	TRBJ2-3	TGCAGCGTTGAACCCGGCGGCACAGATACGCAGTATTTT	CSVEPGGTDTQYF
NA	TRBV14	TRBD2	TRBJ2-2	TGTGCCAGCAGCCAAGATAGACTAGCGGGCCTCACCGGGGAGCTGTTTTTT	CASSQDRLAGLTGELFF
NA	TRBV20-1	NA	TRBJ2-1	TGCAGTGCCATGTGGGGGACTCATGACAATGAGCAGTTCTTC	CSAMWGTHDNEQFF
many	TRBV20-1	NA	TRBJ2-7	TGCAGTGCTTACCTAACCGGCAGGGGAAGGCGCGAGCAGTACTTC	CSAYLTGRGRREQYF
NA	TRBV6-5	NA	TRBJ2-5	TGTGCCAGCAGTTTCGCCAGGGGAACGGTTCAAGAGACCCAGTACTTC	CASSFARGTVQETQYF
NA	TRBV3-1	NA	TRBJ2-1	TGTGCCAGCAGCCGAGACCCGCAGACTGGAGAGACCGAGCAGTTCTTC	CASSRDPQTGETEQFF
NA	TRBV2	TRBD2	TRBJ2-7	TGTGCCAGCAGACCCAACCCCACTAGCGGGGGCCACACCTACGAGCAGTACTTC	CASRPNPTSGGHTYEQYF
many	TRBV5-1	TRBD2	TRBJ2-1	TGCGCCAGCAGCTTGGCTAGCGGGAGATTCAATGAGCAGTTCTTC	CASSLASGRFNEQFF
few	TRBV5-1	NA	TRBJ2-1	TGCGCCAGCAGCTTGAAAGGCCCCCTATCCTACAATGAGCAGTTCTTC	CASSLKGPLSYNEQFF
NA	TRBV7-9	TRBD1	TRBJ1-1	TGTGCCAGCAGCAGGGGACAGCCAGGTAACACTGAAGCTTTCTTT	CASSRGQPGNTEAFF
few	TRBV7-9	NA	TRBJ2-3	TGTGCCAGCAGCCGGAATTCAGATACGCAGTATTTT	CASSRNSDTQYF
many	TRBV7-2	TRBD1	TRBJ1-5	TGTGCCAGCAGCCCCGGGACAGGGAGCAAGAGCAATCAGCCCCAGCATTTT	CASSPGTGSKSNQPQHF
NA	TRBV11-2	NA	TRBJ2-5	TGTGCCAGCAGCTTTATCCTGGGTAGGGAAGAGACCCAGTACTTC	CASSFILGREETQYF
NA	TRBV28	TRBD1	TRBJ2-2	TGTGCCAGCAGTACAGGGGGCTCTTCCGGGGAGCTGTTTTTT	CASSTGGSSGELFF
NA	TRBV10-3	NA	TRBJ2-1	TGTGCCATCAGTGAGTCTTCGAGCCCTTCCAGGTTCTTC	CAISESSSPSRFF
NA	TRBV10-3	TRBD2	TRBJ2-5	TGTGCCATCAGTGCTACTAGCGGGGGACAAGAGACCCAGTACTTC	CAISATSGGQETQYF
few	TRBV9	TRBD1	TRBJ2-7	TGTGCCAGCAGCGTAAGTCCGGGACAGCCGAACTACGAGCAGTACTTC	CASSVSPGQPNYEQYF
few	TRBV20-1	NA	TRBJ2-7	TGCAGTGTTTTTGGGCGCGAGCAGTACTTC	CSVFGREQYF
NA	TRBV3-1	NA	TRBJ1-2	TGTGCCAGCAGCCAAGATGGGTCGTTTCCGTCCGGCTACACCTTC	CASSQDGSFPSGYTF